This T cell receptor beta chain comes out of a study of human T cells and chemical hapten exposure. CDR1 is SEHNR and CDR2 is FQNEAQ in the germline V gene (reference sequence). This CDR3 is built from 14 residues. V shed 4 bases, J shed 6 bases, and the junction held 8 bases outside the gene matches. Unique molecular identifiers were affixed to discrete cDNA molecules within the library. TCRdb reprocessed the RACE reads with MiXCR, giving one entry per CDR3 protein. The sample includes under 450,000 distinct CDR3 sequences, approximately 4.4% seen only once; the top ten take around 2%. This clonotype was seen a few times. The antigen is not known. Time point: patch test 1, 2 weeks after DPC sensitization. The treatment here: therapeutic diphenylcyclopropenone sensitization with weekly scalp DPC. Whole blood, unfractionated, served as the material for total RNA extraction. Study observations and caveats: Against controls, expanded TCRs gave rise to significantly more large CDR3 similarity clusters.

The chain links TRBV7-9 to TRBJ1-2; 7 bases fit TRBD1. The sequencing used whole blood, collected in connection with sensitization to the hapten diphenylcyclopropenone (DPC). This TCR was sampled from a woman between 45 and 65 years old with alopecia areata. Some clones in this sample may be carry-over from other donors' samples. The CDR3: CASSSPTGKDGYTF. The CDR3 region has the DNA TGTGCCAGCAGCTCCCCGACAGGGAAGGATGGCTACACCTTC.